A single sample gave rise to the 3 T cell receptor beta chains below, sequenced in a study of chemoradiotherapy in HPV16-positive cancers. Clones were read by immunoSEQ multiplex PCR, and TCRdb kept only the in-frame ones, dropping some. The sample yields about 53,000 clones, about 92% seen once. Sequences were derived from blood, sampled from a patient who underwent chemoradiotherapy. The receptor set was obtained from a human donor with HPV-associated anogenital cancer.

The chain carries TRBV7-6 and TRBJ2-1, with 8 bases aligning to TRBD2. Germline V gene data show CDR1 as SGHVS and CDR2 as FNYEAQ. This CDR3 contains 15 residues. Trimming cost V 3 bases and J 0 bases; bases outside gene matches: 1. In nucleotides, the CDR3 is TGTGCCAGCAGCTTCGGGGGGGCCTCCTACAATGAGCAGTTCTTC. Its protein product is CASSFGGASYNEQFF.

The chain combines TRBV7-9 with TRBJ2-5; D remains unclear. Trimming shortened V by 4 bases and J by 3 bases, and 12 bases separated the two germline ends. The CDR3 covers 14 residues. Germline CDR1 is SEHNR and CDR2 is FQNEAQ (reference sequence). CDR3 sequence: CASSSMDGKETQYF. Written as DNA, the CDR3 is TGTGCCAGCAGCTCTATGGACGGCAAAGAGACCCAGTACTTC.

The chain uses TRBV4-3 and TRBJ1-5, with 7 nucleotides matching TRBD1. The germline V gene encodes CDR1 LGHNA and CDR2 YSLEER. V lost 2 bases and J lost 6; bases outside the gene matches: 10. This CDR3 comprises 16 residues. The CDR3 here is CASSQQSGGRGQPQHF. CDR3 coding DNA: TGCGCCAGCAGCCAACAATCAGGGGGGCGCGGTCAGCCCCAGCATTTT.